The 18 T cell receptor beta chains in this list originate from one sample, sequenced in a study of shared clonotypes between healthy human individuals. Profiled with immunoSEQ multiplex PCR; TCRdb holds only in-frame clones, not every one. The sample yields 900,000 to 1,200,000 clones, 75% to 85% seen once. Sequences were obtained from memory CD4+ T cells from PBMCs. Subset reported: CD45RA-negative fraction. The receptors originated from a man between 18 and 29 years old in good health. Some clones in this sample may be carry-over from other donors' samples.

The CDR3 region is CASRNAGTVETQYF. As DNA, the CDR3 is TGTGCCAGCAGGAATGCCGGGACAGTTGAGACCCAGTACTTC. The rearrangement links TRBV28 to TRBJ2-5; 7 nucleotides align to TRBD1. With 6 bases clipped from V and 5 bases from J, the junction kept 9 bases outside the gene matches. There are 14 residues in the CDR3. Germline lookup yields CDR1 MDHEN and CDR2 SYDVKM. Complete variable domain (other parts from reference TRBV28 and TRBJ2-5): DVKVTQSSRYLVKRTGEKVFLECVQDMDHENMFWYRQDPGLGLRLIYFSYDVKMKEKGDIPEGYSVSREKKERFSLILESASTNQTSMYLCASRNAGTVETQYFGPGTRLLVL.

The chain recombines TRBV2 with TRBJ2-5; D gene unclear. The CDR3 runs 14 residues. The germline gives CDR1 SNHLY, CDR2 FYNNEI. Trimming cost V 5 bases and J 4 bases, with 14 bases left between them. The CDR3 DNA is TGTGCCAGCAGTTCGGAGACACCAAGAGAGACCCAGTACTTC. It translates to CASSSETPRETQYF.

This clone was observed many times. The chain recombines TRBV6-6 with TRBJ1-5; D is undetermined. CDR1 is MNHNY, CDR2 SVGAGI, per germline (reference sequence). This CDR3 has 14 amino acids. V lost 8 bases to trimming and J lost 0 bases, with 11 bases between them. The DNA for the CDR3 is TGTGCCAGCTGTGTGAAATATAGCAATCAGCCCCAGCATTTT. It codes for CASCVKYSNQPQHF.

V and J are TRBV19 and TRBJ2-4, with D tentatively TRBD1 (5 bases). Trimming pared 3 bases from V and 0 bases from J, leaving 12 bases between. This CDR3 region has 16 residues. Germline V gives CDR1 LNHDA, CDR2 SQIVND (reference sequence). CDR3 nucleotide sequence: TGTGCCAGTAGTATGGGGCAGAACCTAGCCAAAAACATTCAGTACTTC. Translated, it gives CASSMGQNLAKNIQYF.

This chain joins TRBV18 and TRBJ1-5; 8 bases fit TRBD1. From germline, CDR1 is KGHSH and CDR2 LQKENI. Trimming removed 9 bases from V and 7 bases from J; junction bases left unmatched: 8. This CDR3 comprises 13 residues. CDR3 nucleotides: TGTGCCAGTTCGCAGGGGGCAGAACAGCCCCAGCATTTT. This encodes CASSQGAEQPQHF. Full variable domain (remainder filled in from reference TRBV18 and TRBJ1-5): NAGVMQNPRHLVRRRGQEARLRCSPMKGHSHVYWYRQLPEEGLKFMVYLQKENIIDESGMPKERFSAEFPKEGPSILRIQQVVRGDSAAYFCASSQGAEQPQHFGDGTRLSIL.

This sequence joins TRBV28 and TRBJ2-2; TRBD2 aligns across 8 bases. J gave up 5 bases and V 5 bases, and 13 bases lay outside the gene matches. There are 17 residues in the CDR3. In germline, CDR1 is MDHEN, CDR2 SYDVKM. The CDR3 sequence: CASSMLAGTVRTGELFF. Here the CDR3 DNA reads TGTGCCAGCAGTATGCTAGCGGGTACAGTGCGAACCGGGGAGCTGTTTTTT.

The chain combines TRBV9 with TRBJ2-1; 7 positions agree with TRBD1. V shed 0 bases, J shed 4 bases, and the junction held 4 bases outside the gene matches. Germline CDR1 is SGDLS and CDR2 is YYNGEE. CDR3 length equals 15 residues. CDR3 region: CASSVGGTEYNEQFF. CDR3 bases: TGTGCCAGCAGCGTAGGGGGGACAGAATACAATGAGCAGTTCTTC.

CDR3 sequence (DNA): TGCGCCAGCAGCCCCATCCGTAGCGGGAGTACCGGGGAGCTGTTTTTT. It codes for CASSPIRSGSTGELFF. This chain links TRBV4-3 with TRBJ2-2; 9 positions agree with TRBD2. CDR3 length: 16 residues. V lost 4 bases to trimming and J lost 5 bases; unmatched junction nucleotides: 8. Germline lookup yields CDR1 LGHNA and CDR2 YSLEER.

To note about this clone: Germline is not matched at one junction end, which may reflect a read error. V is TRBV29-1 and J is TRBJ1-5, with D tentatively TRBD1 (5 bases). The CDR3 length is 8 residues. The germline V gene encodes CDR1 SQVTM and CDR2 ANQGSEA. The CDR3 DNA is TGCAGCGTTGAGGGGGGGTATTTT. Translating gives CSVEGGYF. The full variable domain, its missing parts supplied by reference TRBV29-1 and TRBJ1-5, is SAVISQKPSRDICQRGTSLTIQCQVDSQVTMMFWYRQQPGQSLTLIATANQGSEATYESGFVIDKFPISRPNLTFSTLTVSNMSPEDSSIYLCSVEGGYFGDGTRLSIL.

The chain uses TRBV18 and TRBJ2-7; no firm D call. This CDR3 spans 13 amino acids. Germline V gene lookup returns CDR1 KGHSH and CDR2 LQKENI. Trimming removed 2 bases at V and 3 bases at J, with 8 bases between. The CDR3 nucleotides are TGTGCCAGCTCACCATTTCCAGGCTACGAGCAGTACTTC. Protein sequence: CASSPFPGYEQYF. The full variable domain, its missing parts supplied by reference TRBV18 and TRBJ2-7, is NAGVMQNPRHLVRRRGQEARLRCSPMKGHSHVYWYRQLPEEGLKFMVYLQKENIIDESGMPKERFSAEFPKEGPSILRIQQVVRGDSAAYFCASSPFPGYEQYFGPGTRLTVT.

J is TRBJ1-4 and V is TRBV9; weak D call: TRBD1 (5 bases). Trimming pared 2 bases from V and 2 bases from J, leaving 10 bases between. Germline V CDR1 and CDR2: SGDLS, YYNGEE. The CDR3 runs to 15 residues. DNA of the CDR3: TGTGCCAGCAGCGTTCGGGGGGTTACTAATGAAAAACTGTTTTTT. It codes for CASSVRGVTNEKLFF.

V and J are TRBV6-5 and TRBJ1-2, with D possibly being TRBD1 (6 bases). CDR3 length equals 14 residues. Germline CDR1 and CDR2: MNHEY and SVGAGI. Trimming took off 6 bases at V and 2 bases at J, with 13 bases between the two ends. As DNA, the CDR3 is TGTGCCAGCAGCCGCGCAGGACAGAACTATGGCTACACCTTC. This sequence encodes CASSRAGQNYGYTF.

The chain carries TRBV10-3 and TRBJ2-1, with a possible D match to TRBD2 (5 bases). The CDR3 has 13 residues. Trimming took off 8 bases at V and 2 bases at J, with 10 bases between the two ends. In germline, CDR1 is ENHRY, CDR2 SYGVKD. CDR3 in amino acids: CAISADTYNEQFF. CDR3 bases: TGTGCCATCTCAGCGGATACCTACAATGAGCAGTTCTTC.

The chain couples TRBV5-6 to TRBJ1-1, with D possibly matching TRBD1 (5 bases). V was cut by 4 bases and J by 5 bases, with 12 bases left in between. The CDR3 consists of 13 residues. Germline V gene lookup returns CDR1 SGHDT and CDR2 YYEEEE. CDR3 amino acids: CASSLTWGTEAFF. As DNA, the CDR3 is TGTGCCAGCAGCCTCACCTGGGGGACTGAAGCTTTCTTT.

The chain combines TRBV28 with TRBJ1-1; D is possibly TRBD1 (6 bases). Trimming removed 5 bases at V and 0 bases at J, with 10 bases between. Germline V CDR1 and CDR2: MDHEN, SYDVKM. This CDR3 is 14 amino acids long. CDR3 loop: CASSTGTLNTEAFF. CDR3 DNA sequence: TGTGCCAGCAGTACCGGGACATTGAACACTGAAGCTTTCTTT.

The chain recombines TRBV19 with TRBJ1-5; weak D call: TRBD1 (5 bases). Deletions cut 7 bases from V and 1 base from J, with 17 bases between. CDR1 and CDR2 from the germline V gene are LNHDA and SQIVND (reference sequence). The CDR3 is 16 residues long. This chain's CDR3 is CASIGQGGKSNQPQHF. DNA of the CDR3: TGTGCCAGTATAGGGCAGGGAGGAAAGAGCAATCAGCCCCAGCATTTT.

The genes are TRBV7-8 and TRBJ2-5, with unresolved D. Germline CDR1 and CDR2: SGHVS and FQNEAQ. Trimming left V 1 base short and J 0 bases short, with 6 bases between. CDR3 length equals 14 residues. The chain's CDR3 is CASSLVRYQETQYF. CDR3 in DNA: TGTGCCAGCAGCTTAGTAAGGTACCAAGAGACCCAGTACTTC.

The gene calls are TRBV29-1 and TRBJ1-4; tentatively, D is TRBD1 (5 bases). The CDR3 is made up of 15 amino acids. CDR1 is SQVTM and CDR2 is ANQGSEA in the germline V gene. V lost 4 bases to trimming and J lost 8 bases, with 20 bases between them. Written as DNA, the CDR3 is TGCAGCGTTGGCGGATTCAGTGGGGCCGGGGAAAAACTGTTTTTT. This gives the protein CSVGGFSGAGEKLFF.